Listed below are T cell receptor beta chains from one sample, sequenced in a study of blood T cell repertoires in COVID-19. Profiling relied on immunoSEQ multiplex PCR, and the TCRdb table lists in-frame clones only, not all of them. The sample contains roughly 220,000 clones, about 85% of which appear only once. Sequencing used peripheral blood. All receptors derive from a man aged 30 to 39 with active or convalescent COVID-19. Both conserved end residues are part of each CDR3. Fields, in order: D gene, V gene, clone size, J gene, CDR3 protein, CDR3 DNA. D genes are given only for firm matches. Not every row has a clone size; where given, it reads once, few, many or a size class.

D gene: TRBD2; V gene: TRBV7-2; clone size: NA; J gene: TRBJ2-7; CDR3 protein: CASTTSGSSYEQYF; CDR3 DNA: TGTGCCAGCACTACTAGCGGGAGCTCCTACGAGCAGTACTTC
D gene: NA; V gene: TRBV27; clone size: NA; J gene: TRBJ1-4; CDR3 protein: CASSLDRRRTNEKLFF; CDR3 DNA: TGTGCCAGCAGCCTAGACAGGAGAAGGACTAATGAAAAACTGTTTTTT
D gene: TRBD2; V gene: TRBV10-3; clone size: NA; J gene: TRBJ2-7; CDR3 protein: CATFSGISSYEQYF; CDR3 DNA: TGTGCCACCTTTAGCGGGATTAGCTCCTACGAGCAGTACTTC
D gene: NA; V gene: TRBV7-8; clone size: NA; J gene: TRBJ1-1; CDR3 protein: CASSFVPLGTEAFF; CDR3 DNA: TGTGCCAGCAGCTTCGTACCGCTCGGCACTGAAGCTTTCTTT
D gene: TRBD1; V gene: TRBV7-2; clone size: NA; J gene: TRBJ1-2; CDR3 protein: CASSFGQGAVAYGYTF; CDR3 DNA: TGTGCCAGCAGCTTTGGACAGGGGGCGGTCGCGTATGGCTACACCTTC
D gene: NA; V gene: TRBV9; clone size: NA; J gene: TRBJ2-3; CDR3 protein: CASSVGGGADTQYF; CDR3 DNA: TGTGCCAGCAGCGTAGGAGGAGGGGCAGATACGCAGTATTTT
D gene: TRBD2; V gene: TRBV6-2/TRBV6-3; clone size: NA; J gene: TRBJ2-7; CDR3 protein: CASSYSLAGYEQYF; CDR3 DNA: TGTGCCAGCAGTTACTCCTTAGCGGGGTACGAGCAGTACTTC
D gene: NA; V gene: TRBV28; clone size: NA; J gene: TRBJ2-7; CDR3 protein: CASGLSSGYEQYF; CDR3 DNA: TGTGCCAGCGGACTTTCCTCAGGCTACGAGCAGTACTTC
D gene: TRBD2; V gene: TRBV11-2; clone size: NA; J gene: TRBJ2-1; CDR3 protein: CASSGGLAGGGNEQFF; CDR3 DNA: TGTGCCAGCAGCGGGGGACTAGCGGGAGGGGGTAATGAGCAGTTCTTC
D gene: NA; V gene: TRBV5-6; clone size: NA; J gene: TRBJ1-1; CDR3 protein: CASSLIGGNTEAFF; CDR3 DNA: TGTGCCAGCAGCTTGATCGGTGGGAACACTGAAGCTTTCTTT
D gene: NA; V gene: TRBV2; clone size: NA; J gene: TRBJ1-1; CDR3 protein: CASSEVGREAFF; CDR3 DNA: TGTGCCAGCAGTGAAGTTGGGAGAGAAGCTTTCTTT
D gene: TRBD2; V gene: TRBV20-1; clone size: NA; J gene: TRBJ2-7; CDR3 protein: CSASSGAGGEEQYF; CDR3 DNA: TGCAGTGCTAGTTCTGGAGCGGGGGGTGAGGAGCAGTACTTC
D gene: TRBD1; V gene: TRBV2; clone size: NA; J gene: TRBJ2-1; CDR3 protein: CASTGTGVNEQFF; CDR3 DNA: TGTGCCAGCACCGGGACAGGGGTCAATGAGCAGTTCTTC
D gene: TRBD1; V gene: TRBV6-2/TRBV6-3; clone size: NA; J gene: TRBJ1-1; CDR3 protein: CASSQGASGNTEAFF; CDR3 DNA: TGTGCCAGCAGTCAGGGGGCCTCCGGGAACACTGAAGCTTTCTTT
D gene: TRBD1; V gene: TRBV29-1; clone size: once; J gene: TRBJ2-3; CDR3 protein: CSVEGEGRQGRDTQYF; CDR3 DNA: TGCAGCGTTGAAGGAGAGGGGAGACAGGGGAGAGATACGCAGTATTTT
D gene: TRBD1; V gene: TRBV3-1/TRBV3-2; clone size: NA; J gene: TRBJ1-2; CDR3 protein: CASSQDWTGGGYTF; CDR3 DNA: TGTGCCAGCAGCCAAGATTGGACAGGGGGTGGCTACACCTTC
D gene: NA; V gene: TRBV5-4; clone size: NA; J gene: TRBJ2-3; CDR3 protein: CANGGGGDTQYF; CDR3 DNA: TGTGCCAACGGAGGGGGGGGAGATACGCAGTATTTT
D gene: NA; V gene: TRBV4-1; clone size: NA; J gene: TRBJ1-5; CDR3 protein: CASSLAGTSQPQHF; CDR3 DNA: TGCGCCAGCAGCCTGGCAGGCACAAGTCAGCCCCAGCATTTT
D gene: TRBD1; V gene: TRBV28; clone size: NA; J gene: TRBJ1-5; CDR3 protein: CASRDRNQPQHF; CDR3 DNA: TGTGCCAGCAGGGACAGGAATCAGCCCCAGCATTTT
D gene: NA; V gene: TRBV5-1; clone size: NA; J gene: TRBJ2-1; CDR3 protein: CASSLALVMDEQFF; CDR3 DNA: TGCGCCAGCAGCTTGGCCCTAGTAATGGATGAGCAGTTCTTC
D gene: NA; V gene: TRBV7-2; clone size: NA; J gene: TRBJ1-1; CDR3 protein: CASSLFEGVGTEAFF; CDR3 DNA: TGTGCCAGCAGCTTATTTGAGGGGGTCGGCACTGAAGCTTTCTTT
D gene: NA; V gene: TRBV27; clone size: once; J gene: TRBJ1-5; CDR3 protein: CASSPMGGGENQPQHF; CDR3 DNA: TGTGCCAGCAGTCCCATGGGGGGGGGAGAAAATCAGCCCCAGCATTTT
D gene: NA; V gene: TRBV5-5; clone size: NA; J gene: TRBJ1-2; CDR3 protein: CASSLGQNYGYTF; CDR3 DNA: TGTGCCAGCAGCTTGGGACAAAACTATGGCTACACCTTC
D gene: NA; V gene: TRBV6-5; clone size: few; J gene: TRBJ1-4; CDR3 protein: CASSYTTGTNEKLFF; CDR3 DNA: TGTGCCAGCAGTTATACCACAGGGACTAATGAAAAACTGTTTTTT
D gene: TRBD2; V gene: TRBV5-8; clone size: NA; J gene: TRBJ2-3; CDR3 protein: CASSQGLAGPIDTQYF; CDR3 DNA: TGTGCCAGCAGCCAGGGACTAGCGGGGCCGATTGATACGCAGTATTTT
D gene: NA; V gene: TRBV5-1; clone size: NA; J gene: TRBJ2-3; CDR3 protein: CASSLGGWAGETDTQYF; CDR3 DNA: TGCGCCAGCAGCTTGGGAGGTTGGGCAGGGGAGACAGATACGCAGTATTTT
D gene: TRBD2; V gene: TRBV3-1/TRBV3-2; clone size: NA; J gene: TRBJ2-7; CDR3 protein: CASSQDPREGREGHEQYF; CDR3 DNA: TGTGCCAGCAGCCAAGATCCCAGGGAAGGGCGGGAGGGCCACGAGCAGTACTTC
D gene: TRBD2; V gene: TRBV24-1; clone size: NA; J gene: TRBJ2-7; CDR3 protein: CATSSGSSYEQYF; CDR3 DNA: TGTGCCACCTCGAGCGGGAGCTCCTACGAGCAGTACTTC
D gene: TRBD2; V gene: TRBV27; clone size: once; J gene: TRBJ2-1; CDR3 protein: CASRPVGLAGKNEQFF; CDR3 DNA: TGTGCCAGCAGGCCCGTGGGACTAGCGGGAAAGAATGAGCAGTTCTTC
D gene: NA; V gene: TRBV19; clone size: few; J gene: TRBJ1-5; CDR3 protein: CASSMGSGLRTQPQHF; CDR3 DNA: TGTGCCAGTAGTATGGGATCAGGACTTAGGACTCAGCCCCAGCATTTT
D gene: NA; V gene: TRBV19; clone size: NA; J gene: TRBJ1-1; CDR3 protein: CARHRNTEAFF; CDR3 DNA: TGTGCACGACATCGGAACACTGAAGCTTTCTTT
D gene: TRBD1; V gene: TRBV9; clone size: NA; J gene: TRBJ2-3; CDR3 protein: CASSSGDRESTDTQYF; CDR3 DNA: TGTGCCAGCAGTTCTGGGGACAGGGAGTCAACAGATACGCAGTATTTT
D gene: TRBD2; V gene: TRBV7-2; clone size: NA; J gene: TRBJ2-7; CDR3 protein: CASSPGGGSWKYEQYF; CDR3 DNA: TGTGCCAGCAGCCCTGGGGGGGGTAGCTGGAAGTACGAGCAGTACTTC
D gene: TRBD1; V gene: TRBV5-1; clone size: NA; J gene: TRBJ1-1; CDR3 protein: CASSLVRGPITEAFF; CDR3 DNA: TGCGCCAGCAGCTTGGTCAGGGGGCCGATCACTGAAGCTTTCTTT
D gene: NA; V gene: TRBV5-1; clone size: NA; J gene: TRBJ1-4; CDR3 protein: CASSLSYRTNEKLFF; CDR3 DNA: TGCGCCAGCAGCTTGAGTTACAGGACTAATGAAAAACTGTTTTTT
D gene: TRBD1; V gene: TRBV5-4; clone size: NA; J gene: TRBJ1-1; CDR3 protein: CASSFDRGTEAFF; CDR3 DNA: TGTGCCAGCAGCTTCGACAGGGGGACTGAAGCTTTCTTT
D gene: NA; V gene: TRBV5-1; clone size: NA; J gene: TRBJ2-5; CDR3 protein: CASRTTPSYQETQYF; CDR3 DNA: TGCGCCAGCAGAACGACACCCTCATACCAAGAGACCCAGTACTTC
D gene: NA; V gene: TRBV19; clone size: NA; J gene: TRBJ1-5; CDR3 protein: CASRDTGSGWPQHF; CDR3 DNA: TGTGCCAGTAGGGATACAGGGAGTGGGTGGCCCCAGCATTTT
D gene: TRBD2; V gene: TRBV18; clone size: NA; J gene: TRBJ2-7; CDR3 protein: CASSRTLETSVYEQYF; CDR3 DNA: TGTGCCAGCTCACGTACCCTCGAGACTAGCGTTTACGAGCAGTACTTC
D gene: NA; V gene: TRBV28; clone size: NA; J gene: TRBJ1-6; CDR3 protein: CASTQGQQYNSPLHF; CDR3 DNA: TGTGCCAGCACCCAAGGACAACAGTATAATTCACCCCTCCACTTT
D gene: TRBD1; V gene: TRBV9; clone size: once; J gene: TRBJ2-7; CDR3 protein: CASSVDDRGTYEQYF; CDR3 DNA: TGTGCCAGCAGCGTAGACGACAGGGGAACCTACGAGCAGTACTTC
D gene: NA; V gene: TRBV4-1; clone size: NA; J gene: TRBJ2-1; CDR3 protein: CASSQDRGVQFF; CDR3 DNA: TGCGCCAGCAGCCAAGACAGGGGGGTGCAGTTCTTC
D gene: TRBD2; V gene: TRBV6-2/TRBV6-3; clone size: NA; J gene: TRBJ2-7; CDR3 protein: CASSYSRGWYEQYF; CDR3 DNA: TGTGCCAGCAGTTACTCGCGGGGGTGGTACGAGCAGTACTTC
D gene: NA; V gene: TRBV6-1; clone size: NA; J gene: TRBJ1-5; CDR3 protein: CASSEFLGLQPQHF; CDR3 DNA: TGTGCCAGCAGTGAATTTCTAGGTTTACAGCCCCAGCATTTT
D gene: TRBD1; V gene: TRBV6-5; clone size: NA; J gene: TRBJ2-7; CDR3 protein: CASAGGTGSYEQYF; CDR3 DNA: TGTGCCAGCGCCGGGGGGACAGGGTCCTACGAGCAGTACTTC
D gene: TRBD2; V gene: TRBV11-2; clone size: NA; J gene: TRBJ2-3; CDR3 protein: CASSLVAGGLYF; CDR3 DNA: TGTGCCAGCAGCTTAGTTGCGGGAGGACTGTATTTT
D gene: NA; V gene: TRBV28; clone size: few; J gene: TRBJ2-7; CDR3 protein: CASSSLLSSYEQYF; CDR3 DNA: TGTGCCAGCAGTTCCCTCCTGAGCTCCTACGAGCAGTACTTC
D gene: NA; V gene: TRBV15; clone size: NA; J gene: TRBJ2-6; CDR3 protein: CATSRGSSGANVLTF; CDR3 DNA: TGTGCCACCAGCAGAGGTAGCTCTGGGGCCAACGTCCTGACTTTC
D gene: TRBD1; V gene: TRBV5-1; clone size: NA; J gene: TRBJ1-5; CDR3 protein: CASSLGQGGWPQHF; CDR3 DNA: TGCGCCAGCAGCCTCGGACAGGGAGGTTGGCCCCAGCATTTT
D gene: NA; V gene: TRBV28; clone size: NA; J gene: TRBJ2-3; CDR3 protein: CASSLFPIEADTQYF; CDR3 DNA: TGTGCCAGCAGTTTATTCCCCATTGAGGCGGATACGCAGTATTTT
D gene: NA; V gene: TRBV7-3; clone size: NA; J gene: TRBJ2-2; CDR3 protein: CASSLNGLDTGELFF; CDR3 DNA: TGTGCCAGCAGCTTAAATGGGCTCGACACCGGGGAGCTGTTTTTT
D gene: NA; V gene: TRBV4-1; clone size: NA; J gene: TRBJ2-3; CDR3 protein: CASSQDPLPGTQYF; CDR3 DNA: TGCGCCAGCAGCCAAGACCCCCTCCCAGGTACGCAGTATTTT
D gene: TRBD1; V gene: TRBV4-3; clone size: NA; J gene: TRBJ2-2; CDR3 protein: CASSPGQGLTGELFF; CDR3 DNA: TGCGCCAGCAGCCCGGGACAGGGTTTGACCGGGGAGCTGTTTTTT
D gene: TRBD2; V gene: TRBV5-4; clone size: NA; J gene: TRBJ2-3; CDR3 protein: CASSAYIAGGRTDTQYF; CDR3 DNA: TGTGCCAGCAGCGCCTACATAGCGGGGGGCCGCACAGATACGCAGTATTTT